These T cell receptor beta chains were read from a single sample in a study of blood T cell repertoires in COVID-19. Libraries were prepared by immunoSEQ multiplex PCR; TCRdb keeps only in-frame clonotypes and omits some of them. This sample has approximately 140,000 clones, with approximately 80% found just once. Sequences were obtained from peripheral blood. The source is a man aged 45 to 65 with acute or convalescent COVID-19. Each CDR3 is given with its conserved first and last residue. A D gene is named only where the DNA matches it firmly. Some rows mark clone size as missing; the rest say once, few, many or name a class of expanded clone.

clone_size d_call j_call v_call cdr3_nt cdr3_aa
few NA TRBJ2-2 TRBV5-1 TGCGCCAGCAGCAAGGGACAACCAAACACCGGGGAGCTGTTTTTT CASSKGQPNTGELFF
few TRBD1 TRBJ1-1 TRBV19 TGTGCCAGTAGTATTAGGGACAGAGGGACTGAAGCTTTCTTT CASSIRDRGTEAFF
NA TRBD1 TRBJ1-4 TRBV6-5 TGTGCCAGCAGTCCCGGGACAGGGTTTGAAAAACTGTTTTTT CASSPGTGFEKLFF
NA NA TRBJ2-5 TRBV24-1 TGTGCCACCAGTGATTTTGTTCAGGGAAAAGAGACCCAGTACTTC CATSDFVQGKETQYF
few NA TRBJ2-3 TRBV7-3 TGTGCCAGCAGCCGTGTCTCCGAGGAGCCGCAGTATTTT CASSRVSEEPQYF
once TRBD1 TRBJ2-7 TRBV5-4 TGTGCCAGCAGCGCCGACAGGGGCCCCTCCTACGAGCAGTACTTC CASSADRGPSYEQYF
NA NA TRBJ1-2 TRBV4-1 TGCGCCAGCAGCCAAGAGGATGGGGCATTGAGGGGCTACACCTTC CASSQEDGALRGYTF
NA NA TRBJ2-1 TRBV6-5 TGTGCCACAATAAAGGAACAGATCGGTGAGCAGTTCTTC CATIKEQIGEQFF
once TRBD1 TRBJ1-5 TRBV10-2 TGCGCCAGCAGTGAGGCAGGACAGGGACTCAATCAGCCCCAGCATTTT CASSEAGQGLNQPQHF
NA TRBD2 TRBJ2-5 TRBV10-2 TGCGCCAGCAGACTAGCGGGGGGGGAAGAGACCCAGTACTTC CASRLAGGEETQYF
NA TRBD1 TRBJ1-1 TRBV3-1/TRBV3-2 TGTGCCAGCAGCCAAGACGCTACAGGGGAAAACACTGAAGCTTTCTTT CASSQDATGENTEAFF
NA NA TRBJ1-6 TRBV4-2 TGTGCCAGCAGCCAGGAAGGGGATTCACCCCTCCACTTT CASSQEGDSPLHF
NA NA TRBJ1-3 TRBV11-3 TGTGCCAGCAGCTTAAGCGGAAACACCATATATTTT CASSLSGNTIYF
NA TRBD1 TRBJ2-7 TRBV7-8 TGTGCCAGCAGCTTAATCCCGGGACAGGGGGCCTACGAGCAGTACTTC CASSLIPGQGAYEQYF
once NA TRBJ1-2 TRBV19 TGTGCCAGTAGTATATCCGAGGGATACTATGGCTACACCTTC CASSISEGYYGYTF
NA TRBD1 TRBJ2-2 TRBV4-1 TGCGCCAGCAGCCAGGACAGGGGGCTCGGGGAGCTGTTTTTT CASSQDRGLGELFF
NA NA TRBJ1-5 TRBV6-5 TGTGCCAGCAGTTACGGGCATAGCAATCAGCCCCAGCATTTT CASSYGHSNQPQHF
NA TRBD1 TRBJ1-2 TRBV5-4 TGTGCCAGCAGCTTGGCCGGCACAGGGGATGATGGCTACACCTTC CASSLAGTGDDGYTF
NA TRBD1 TRBJ1-6 TRBV5-1 TGCGCCAGCAGCTTGGGACAGGGGATAGGCAATTCACCCCTCCACTTT CASSLGQGIGNSPLHF
NA TRBD1 TRBJ2-1 TRBV19 TGTGCCAGTGCCCCGGGACAGGTGAATCACAATGAGCAGTTCTTC CASAPGQVNHNEQFF
NA NA TRBJ1-3 TRBV7-9 TGTGCCAGCAGCTTAGGGCAGGCGGGAAACACCATATATTTT CASSLGQAGNTIYF
NA NA TRBJ1-2 TRBV5-1 TGCGCCAGCAGCTCCGACCCCAGTGACATCTATGGCTACACCTTC CASSSDPSDIYGYTF
once TRBD1 TRBJ1-6 TRBV9 TGTGCCAGCAGCTTGACAGGGGATAATTCACCCCTCCACTTT CASSLTGDNSPLHF
NA TRBD1 TRBJ2-2 TRBV19 TGTGCCAGTAGTTCCAGGACAGGGGGCGCCCACACCGGGGAGCTGTTTTTT CASSSRTGGAHTGELFF
NA NA TRBJ1-1 TRBV6-5 TGTGCCAGCACCCGGCGGGAAGGTCCCACTGAAGCTTTCTTT CASTRREGPTEAFF
NA NA TRBJ1-1 TRBV14 TGTGCCAGCAGCCAAGAGTCATGGGCTCCGAACACTGAAGCTTTCTTT CASSQESWAPNTEAFF
NA TRBD1 TRBJ2-4 TRBV13 TGTGCCAGCAGCCTCGGCCCAGGGGGCAAGGACATTCAGTACTTC CASSLGPGGKDIQYF
NA NA TRBJ1-2 TRBV25-1 TGTGCCAGCAGTGACTCGCCCAGTCGGGGGTCCTATGGCTACACCTTC CASSDSPSRGSYGYTF
few NA TRBJ2-7 TRBV11-2 TGTGCCAGCAGCCCTGGGGCGGGGGCCCCGGGGGACGAGCAGTACTTC CASSPGAGAPGDEQYF
once NA TRBJ2-1 TRBV3-1/TRBV3-2 TGTGCCAGCAGCCAATACTCGATCAATGAGCAGTTCTTC CASSQYSINEQFF
NA TRBD1 TRBJ1-1 TRBV29-1 TGCAGCGTTAAATGGACAGGGTCAGCTTTCTTT CSVKWTGSAFF
once NA TRBJ2-7 TRBV14 TGTGCCAGCAGCCAAGTGCGGCAGGGGGGCGAGCAGTACTTC CASSQVRQGGEQYF
NA TRBD1 TRBJ2-1 TRBV7-9 TGTGCCAGCAGCTCCGGGACAGGGCAGTTCTTC CASSSGTGQFF
NA NA TRBJ1-1 TRBV27 TGTGCCAGCAGTTTAATGGGGCCGAACACTGAAGCTTTCTTT CASSLMGPNTEAFF
NA TRBD2 TRBJ2-1 TRBV6-6 TGTGCCAGCAGTCCCCCGGGGGGGATCAGGAATGAGCAGTTCTTC CASSPPGGIRNEQFF
NA TRBD1 TRBJ1-2 TRBV4-1 TGCGCCAGCAGCCAAGTGTGGGGGACAGGGGCCCTCGGGAATGGCTACACCTTC CASSQVWGTGALGNGYTF
NA NA TRBJ1-1 TRBV4-1 TGCGCCAGCAGCCAAGAGGAAACAGGGAGACTGAACACTGAAGCTTTCTTT CASSQEETGRLNTEAFF
NA NA TRBJ1-5 TRBV6-5 TGTGCCAGCAGTATAGATAGCAATCAGCCCCAGCATTTT CASSIDSNQPQHF
NA TRBD2 TRBJ2-3 TRBV9 TGTGCCAGCAGCGTAGGGGGACTACCTAGCACAGATACGCAGTATTTT CASSVGGLPSTDTQYF
NA NA TRBJ1-3 TRBV9 TGTGCCAGCAGCGTCCTCCCTGGGGGCGGTGGAAACACCATATATTTT CASSVLPGGGGNTIYF
NA NA TRBJ2-3 TRBV4-1 TGCGCCAGCAGCACAGACATTTCCACAGATACGCAGTATTTT CASSTDISTDTQYF
NA TRBD1 TRBJ1-5 TRBV6-1 TGTGCCAGCAGTGAGGGTGCAGGGGGGCAGCCCCAGCATTTT CASSEGAGGQPQHF
NA NA TRBJ2-1 TRBV5-1 TGCGCCAGCAGCCCATCTGCCGGGACGGGAGCCTACAATGAGCAGTTCTTC CASSPSAGTGAYNEQFF
once TRBD1 TRBJ1-6 TRBV19 TGTGCCAGTAGTATCTCCAGGGGGCGCTTTTCCTCTCCAAATTCACCCCTCCACTTT CASSISRGRFSSPNSPLHF
NA NA TRBJ1-2 TRBV6-5 TGTGCCAGCAGTTACTCGAAGGCGGGAAGGGGTGGCTACACCTTC CASSYSKAGRGGYTF
NA TRBD1 TRBJ2-7 TRBV4-1 TGCGCCAGCAGCCAAAGCAGTCGACAGGGAAAAAACTACGAGCAGTACTTC CASSQSSRQGKNYEQYF
few NA TRBJ2-6 TRBV4-2 TGTGCCAGCAGCCACCCCGAGGCGGGTTACGCCGTCCTGACTTTC CASSHPEAGYAVLTF
NA TRBD2 TRBJ2-2 TRBV5-4 TGTGCCAGCAAACCCGACGGGGCTAGCGGGGACACCGGGGAGCTGTTTTTT CASKPDGASGDTGELFF
NA TRBD1 TRBJ1-3 TRBV11-2 TGTGCCAGCAGCCCAATAGGACAGGGGAGAGGAAACACCATATATTTT CASSPIGQGRGNTIYF
once NA TRBJ1-5 TRBV5-1 TGCGCCAGCAGCTTGGACGGGGAGGGAAGGCCCCAGCATTTT CASSLDGEGRPQHF
NA NA TRBJ1-5 TRBV19 TGTGCCAGTACCCCAGGACACGCGGTATGGCCCCAGCATTTT CASTPGHAVWPQHF
NA NA TRBJ1-2 TRBV6-5 TGTGCCAGCAGTTCACGGTTCTATGGCTACACCTTC CASSSRFYGYTF
NA TRBD1 TRBJ1-5 TRBV2 TGTGCCAGCAGTTTAGGAGGGGGCGATCAGCCCCAGCATTTT CASSLGGGDQPQHF
NA NA TRBJ1-2 TRBV19 TGTGCCAGTAGAGCAGGGAACTATGGCTACACCTTC CASRAGNYGYTF
few TRBD1 TRBJ1-2 TRBV9 TGTGCCAGCAGCGTAGAGGGGGCAGGGGATGGCTACACCTTC CASSVEGAGDGYTF
NA TRBD2 TRBJ2-2 TRBV5-1 TGCGCCAGCAGCTCCGGGCTAGCGGGGTCGAACACCGGGGAGCTGTTTTTT CASSSGLAGSNTGELFF
NA NA TRBJ2-4 TRBV7-6 TGTGCCAGCAGGGCCTCAAAGTTCGTAGCCAAAAACATTCAGTACTTC CASRASKFVAKNIQYF
few TRBD1 TRBJ2-5 TRBV19 TGTGCCAGTACTGACCAGGGACAGCCCAGCGAGACCCAGTACTTC CASTDQGQPSETQYF